This TCR beta chain was captured in a study of blood T cell repertoires in COVID-19. V shed 0 bases and J shed 0 bases, with 4 bases lying between them. The CDR3 has 14 residues. CDR1 is SGHDT, CDR2 YYEEEE, per germline. Only in-frame clones appear in the TCRdb table, and some are missing; sequencing was by immunoSEQ multiplex PCR. The table has roughly 49,000 clones, 89% seen once. The rearrangement joins TRBV5-6 to TRBJ1-3; no definite D call. The sample consisted of peripheral blood. The TCR comes from a man aged 55 to 70 with active COVID-19. Here the CDR3 DNA reads TGTGCCAGCAGCTTGGGTCGCTCTGGAAACACCATATATTTT. This gives the protein CASSLGRSGNTIYF.